One sample yielded the 26 T cell receptor beta chains listed below, sequenced in a study of control samples from healthy donors and cancer patients. Method: immunoSEQ multiplex PCR; TCRdb's copy keeps in-frame clones and lacks some. This sample has 260,000 or so clones; approximately 80% occur once, and the top ten carry approximately 12%. The sample taken for sequencing was PBMCs. The source of these receptors is an older woman with lung cancer.

V gene TRBV5-1 combines with J gene TRBJ2-6; D ambiguous. The CDR3 consists of 19 residues. From germline, CDR1 is SGHRS and CDR2 YFSETQ. V lost 2 bases and J 0 bases, leaving 18 bases between the germline ends. The CDR3 region has the DNA TGCGCCAGCAGCTTCAATGTCGACCTGAAGGTCTCTGGGGCCAACGTCCTGACTTTC. Protein sequence: CASSFNVDLKVSGANVLTF.

About this clone itself: Other DNA sequences of this sample code for an identical CDR3. The V call is TRBV7-9, the J call TRBJ1-1, with a possible D match to TRBD1 (6 bases). Germline V gene lookup returns CDR1 SEHNR and CDR2 FQNEAQ (reference sequence). Between the trimmed V and J ends, which lost 5 bases and 5 bases, there was a span of 9 bases. This CDR3 comprises 12 residues. CDR3: CASSIQGTEAFF. For the CDR3, the DNA is TGTGCCAGCAGCATACAGGGAACTGAAGCTTTCTTT.

The rearrangement links TRBV7-3 to TRBJ2-1; the match to TRBD2 covers 12 bases. The V gene end was trimmed by 3 bases and the J gene end by 5 bases; junction bases not matched to a gene: 5. The CDR3 contains 16 residues. Germline lookup yields CDR1 SGHTA and CDR2 FQGTGA. The CDR3 DNA follows: TGTGCCAGCAGCTTGACTAGCGGGGGAACCCACAATGAGCAGTTCTTC. This encodes CASSLTSGGTHNEQFF.

V is TRBV20-1 and J is TRBJ2-1; 8 bases are shared with TRBD2. The CDR3 loop spans 15 amino acids. V lost 3 bases to trimming and J lost 2 bases; unmatched junction nucleotides: 6. Looked up from germline, CDR1 is DFQATT and CDR2 is SNEGSKA (reference sequence). The CDR3 DNA reads TGCAGTGCTAGTTCGGCGGGGGGAACCTACAATGAGCAGTTCTTC. Its translation is CSASSAGGTYNEQFF.

The chain uses TRBV12-3 or TRBV12-4 and TRBJ1-5, with D possibly matching TRBD1 (5 bases). This CDR3 is 13 amino acids long. V was shortened by 6 bases and J by 3 bases, with 9 bases between the two germline ends. CDR3 in DNA: TGTGCCAGCAGAGGACAAACCAATCAGCCCCAGCATTTT. Its translation: CASRGQTNQPQHF.

The chain carries TRBV5-1 and TRBJ1-2, with unresolved D. The CDR3 covers 13 residues. Germline CDR1 is SGHRS and CDR2 is YFSETQ. The germline V and J ends were trimmed by 0 bases and 4 bases, with 7 bases remaining between them. DNA of the CDR3: TGCGCCAGCAGCTTGGGGCAGTCCTATGGCTACACCTTC. This sequence encodes CASSLGQSYGYTF.

This clone was counted once. The chain recombines TRBV7-8 with TRBJ1-6; TRBD1 matches at 8 bases. Germline CDR1 is SGHVS and CDR2 is FQNEAQ. The CDR3 runs 15 residues. After removal of 3 bases from V and 11 bases from J, the junction contained 9 bases not matched to a gene. The DNA for the CDR3 is TGTGCCAGCAGCTTTGGGGACAGGTTGGCGGCACCCCTCCACTTT. Its translation: CASSFGDRLAAPLHF.

The chain couples TRBV24-1 to TRBJ1-2; TRBD1 aligns across 7 bases. The CDR3 covers 13 residues. CDR1 KGHDR and CDR2 SFDVKD come from the germline V gene. The ends lost 3 bases at V and 5 bases at J; junction bases unmatched: 2. As DNA, the CDR3 is TGTGCCACCAGTGATGGGACAGCTTATGGCTACACCTTC. Its translation: CATSDGTAYGYTF.

This clone was counted only a few times. The chain is built from TRBV3-1 (or the pseudogene TRBV3-2) and TRBJ1-2; TRBD1 matches 8 bases. The V and J ends lost 4 bases and 8 bases, in that order; junction bases with no gene match: 6. The V gene's germline CDR1 is LGHDT and CDR2 YNNKEL (reference sequence). The CDR3 loop spans 13 amino acids. DNA for the CDR3: TGTGCCAGCAGCCTCCCGGACAGGGTAGGCTACACCTTC. Its translation is CASSLPDRVGYTF.

As regards this clone: Other DNA sequences from this sample encode an identical CDR3 as well. The chain is built from TRBV18 and TRBJ2-5; no clear D. This CDR3 spans 14 amino acids. V was pared by 3 bases and J by 4 bases, with 12 bases between. In germline, CDR1 is KGHSH, CDR2 LQKENI. CDR3 coding DNA: TGTGCCAGCTCACCCGACCTTTTAGGAGAGACCCAGTACTTC. It specifies CASSPDLLGETQYF.

This chain joins TRBV29-1 and TRBJ1-1; D remains unclear. V was clipped by 3 bases and J by 5 bases, with 13 bases between them. Germline values: CDR1 SQVTM, CDR2 ANQGSEA. The CDR3 is made up of 13 amino acids. The CDR3 protein is CSVEVGEGTEAFF. The CDR3 coding sequence is TGCAGCGTTGAGGTCGGGGAAGGAACTGAAGCTTTCTTT.

The J gene is TRBJ2-3, the V gene TRBV6-6, with D possibly being TRBD1 or TRBD2 (6 bases each). CDR3 size: 16 residues. Germline V gene sequence: CDR1 MNHNY, CDR2 SVGAGI (reference sequence). The V gene lost 6 bases and the J gene lost 2 bases, with 18 bases spanning the gap. CDR3 DNA: TGTGCCAGCAGGACGTCCGGGGGCGGAGCCACAGATACGCAGTATTTT. It is translated as CASRTSGGGATDTQYF.

V usage is TRBV29-1 and J usage is TRBJ2-1; 9 bases line up with TRBD2. Germline V gene lookup returns CDR1 SQVTM and CDR2 ANQGSEA. The CDR3 covers 13 residues. After removal of 4 bases from V and 5 bases from J, the junction contained 3 bases not matched to a gene. CDR3 sequence: CSVGLAGHNEQFF. The CDR3 DNA sequence: TGCAGCGTTGGGCTAGCGGGACACAATGAGCAGTTCTTC.

The chain is built from TRBV18 and TRBJ2-7; D may be TRBD1 (6 bases). V gave up 5 bases and J gave up 7 bases, with 15 bases separating them. The germline gives CDR1 KGHSH, CDR2 LQKENI. The CDR3 spans 13 residues. The CDR3 region has the DNA TGTGCCAGCTCATCAGAGGGTAGGGGGGAGCAGTACTTC. It yields the protein CASSSEGRGEQYF.

The chain carries TRBV5-1 and TRBJ2-3; D ambiguous. CDR3 length: 13 amino acids. Trimming removed 1 base from V and 2 bases from J, with 5 bases in between. Germline V gene lookup returns CDR1 SGHRS and CDR2 YFSETQ. The DNA for the CDR3 is TGCGCCAGCAGCTTGATAACCACAGATACGCAGTATTTT. Amino acids: CASSLITTDTQYF. The full variable domain, in which reference TRBV5-1 and TRBJ2-3 provide the parts outside the CDR3, is KAGVTQTPRYLIKTRGQQVTLSCSPISGHRSVSWYQQTPGQGLQFLFEYFSETQRNKGNFPGRFSGRQFSNSRSEMNVSTLELGDSALYLCASSLITTDTQYFGPGTRLTVL.

The genes are TRBV28 and TRBJ1-5, with D hard to call. Per germline, CDR1 MDHEN and CDR2 SYDVKM. The CDR3 runs to 12 residues. V was pared by 7 bases and J by 0 bases, with 4 bases between. The DNA of the CDR3 is TGTGCCAGCACACGTAGCAATCAGCCCCAGCATTTT. Protein sequence: CASTRSNQPQHF. Together with reference TRBV28 and TRBJ1-5, the CDR3 gives the full variable domain: DVKVTQSSRYLVKRTGEKVFLECVQDMDHENMFWYRQDPGLGLRLIYFSYDVKMKEKGDIPEGYSVSREKKERFSLILESASTNQTSMYLCASTRSNQPQHFGDGTRLSIL.

Worth noting for this clone: An end of the junction differs from the germline gene, which may be a read error. The V gene is TRBV28, the J gene TRBJ2-7; D is ambiguous. This CDR3 comprises 15 residues. In germline, CDR1 is MDHEN, CDR2 SYDVKM. The CDR3, as DNA: TGTGCCAGCAGTTTTGTCACAGAGTTTTCCTACGAGCAGTGCTTC. It is translated as CASSFVTEFSYEQCF.

This rearrangement joins TRBV2 to TRBJ1-2; D might be TRBD1 (5 bases). Trimming stripped 6 bases from V and 6 bases from J, with 14 bases between. The germline V gene has CDR1 SNHLY and CDR2 FYNNEI. This CDR3 has 13 residues. The CDR3: CASRIGTPDGYTF. In nucleotides, the CDR3 is TGTGCCAGCAGGATCGGGACGCCCGATGGCTACACCTTC. Variable domain in full (rest from reference TRBV2 and TRBJ1-2): EPEVTQTPSHQVTQMGQEVILRCVPISNHLYFYWYRQILGQKVEFLVSFYNNEISEKSEIFDDQFSVERPDGSNFTLKIRSTKLEDSAMYFCASRIGTPDGYTFGSGTRLTVV.

J is TRBJ2-7 and V is TRBV5-6; maybe TRBD2 (6 bases). CDR1 SGHDT and CDR2 YYEEEE come from the germline V gene. This CDR3 comprises 14 residues. V was pared by 0 bases and J by 3 bases, with 10 bases between. This CDR3 reads CASSLAGGNYEQYF. The DNA for the CDR3 is TGTGCCAGCAGCTTGGCCGGGGGAAACTACGAGCAGTACTTC.

The genes are TRBV3-1 (or the pseudogene TRBV3-2) and TRBJ1-1; D gene unclear. In germline, CDR1 is LGHDT, CDR2 YNNKEL (reference sequence). Trimming left V 1 base short and J 3 bases short, with 9 bases between. The CDR3 contains 14 residues. Written as DNA, the CDR3 is TGTGCCAGCAGCCAAGCCTTCGGGGACACTGAAGCTTTCTTT. Translating it yields CASSQAFGDTEAFF.

V gene TRBV5-6 combines with J gene TRBJ2-7; D might be TRBD1 (5 bases). The V end was cut by 5 bases, the J end by 3 bases, with 12 bases between. Germline values: CDR1 SGHDT, CDR2 YYEEEE. The CDR3 totals 13 residues. The CDR3 DNA follows: TGTGCCAGCAGTTTTGGGGCTTACTACGAGCAGTACTTC. This sequence encodes CASSFGAYYEQYF.

The genes are TRBV27 and TRBJ1-5; 9 nucleotides match TRBD1. Germline loops: CDR1 MNHEY, CDR2 SMNVEV (reference sequence). The CDR3 has 18 residues. J lost 2 bases, V lost 7 bases, and 15 bases had no gene match. The CDR3 DNA sequence: TGTGCCAGCACCAGGGACAGGGAATTACTTCATGGCAATCAGCCCCAGCATTTT. Amino acids: CASTRDRELLHGNQPQHF.

The chain couples TRBV25-1 to TRBJ1-4, with 12 bases fitting TRBD1. The CDR3 contains 14 residues. V was pared by 2 bases and J by 13 bases, with 5 bases of the junction left unmatched. The germline gives CDR1 MGHDK, CDR2 SYGVNS. For the CDR3, the DNA is TGTGCCAGCAGTGAACCGGGACAGGGGGCTGTACTGTTTTTT. It encodes CASSEPGQGAVLFF.

The genes are TRBV11-2 and TRBJ2-5; D gene uncertain. V was shortened by 1 base and J by 1 base, with 4 bases between the two germline ends. The CDR3 loop spans 13 amino acids. Germline values: CDR1 SGHAT, CDR2 FQNNGV. The chain's CDR3 is CASSLAAQETQYF. The CDR3 bases are TGTGCCAGCAGCTTAGCGGCCCAAGAGACCCAGTACTTC.

The chain has TRBV19 and TRBJ1-2; unclear D gene. The CDR3 consists of 16 residues. V was trimmed by 5 bases and J by 2 bases, leaving 18 bases between them. From germline, CDR1 is LNHDA and CDR2 SQIVND (reference sequence). The CDR3 DNA is TGTGCCAGTAGTGTCTGGGCCCCCTCCCTAAACTATGGCTACACCTTC. Its protein is CASSVWAPSLNYGYTF.

This clone is a singleton in its sample. The rearrangement uses TRBV10-3 and TRBJ2-1; 9 nucleotides align to TRBD2. Per the germline V gene, CDR1 is ENHRY and CDR2 is SYGVKD. J lost 0 bases, V lost 10 bases, and 13 bases had no gene match. The CDR3 spans 17 residues. The CDR3 here is CATRGEAGGLSYNEQFF. CDR3 sequence (DNA): TGTGCCACCCGGGGGGAAGCGGGGGGACTCTCCTACAATGAGCAGTTCTTC.